This TCR beta chain was captured in a study of OX40 agonist ivuxolimab in advanced cancers. Study in general: The patients got ivuxolimab, which is an agonistic anti-OX40 (CD134) antibody. From roughly 23 to 85 years was the age range, with a mean of about 56 years, and approximately 80% were male. Dose-escalation patients were diagnosed with hepatocellular carcinoma, melanoma, renal cell cancer or head and neck cancer.

Germline CDR1 reads SGHAT; CDR2 reads FQNNGV. There are 15 residues in the CDR3. J gave up 9 bases and V 6 bases, and 12 bases lay outside the gene matches. General study findings and limits: In general, CD8+ T cells held more expanded clones than CD4+ did, on average.

Data came from immunoSEQ multiplex PCR; TCRdb stores just in-frame clones and leaves some out. The sample contains 57,000 or so clones, more than 85% of which appear only once. Comment on this clone: What it recognizes is unknown.

The sample here was CD4+ or CD8+ T cells sorted from blood, taken in a trial of the OX40 agonist ivuxolimab. This receptor was obtained from an adult with an advanced solid tumor such as melanoma, head and neck, liver or kidney cancer. This chain links TRBV11-2 with TRBJ2-1, with TRBD2 matching over 9 bases. CDR3 protein: CASRASGNERGEQFF. Here the CDR3 DNA reads TGTGCCAGCAGGGCTAGCGGGAACGAACGCGGTGAGCAGTTCTTC.